This TCR beta chain was documented in a study of CD8 T cells in ankylosing spondylitis. Whole-study findings and limits: Matched ankylosing spondylitis synovial fluid reportedly contained a significantly enriched population of disease-linked clones.

J was trimmed by 0 bases and V by 6 bases; bases with no gene match: 4. This CDR3 is built from 14 residues. Using its own MiXCR run on the 5' RACE reads, TCRdb lists one record per CDR3 protein. This sample yields about 340,000 distinct CDR3 sequences, of which under 15% are seen a single time; about 1.1% belongs to the top ten. As to this clonotype: Its antigen is currently unknown.

The sequenced sample consisted of blood, either unsorted or a sorted T cell fraction (not recorded which). The V and J genes are TRBV12-3 or TRBV12-4 and TRBJ1-2, with 7 bases fitting TRBD1. This clonotype was sampled from a male donor with ankylosing spondylitis or in good health (not recorded which). The DNA for the CDR3 is TGTGCCAGCAGCTGGGACAGAACTAACTATGGCTACACCTTC. Amino acids: CASSWDRTNYGYTF.